Here is one T cell receptor beta chain with its context. The antigen remains unidentified. This specimen comes from a study of T cell responses to AZD1222 COVID-19 vaccine. Study information: Second-dose intervals of approximately 4 or approximately 12 weeks were pooled. Overall study findings and caveats: Among AZD1222 vaccinees, only six were seropositive at baseline. Regions left unmutated in variants are reportedly the target of nearly half of spike-specific TCRs. Females outnumbered males among donors, who were mostly white British; clonal diversity was possibly underestimated.

Sequencing was performed with immunoSEQ multiplex PCR; in TCRdb, only in-frame clones are kept and a portion is missing. The table lists about 130,000 clones, 87% of them singletons. Losses at the gene ends were 6 bases for V and 4 bases for J; bases not matched to a gene: 12. CDR1 and CDR2 from the germline V gene are SGHRS and YFSETQ. This CDR3 has 16 amino acids. This TCR derives from an adult in good health. Here the sequenced sample was peripheral blood, taken on day 0 of AZD1222 vaccination. The genes are TRBV5-1 and TRBJ1-1; 10 bases line up with TRBD1. CDR3 nucleotides: TGCGCCAGCACCGCCGGACAGGGGGTAAGAGGCACTGAAGCTTTCTTT. Translated: CASTAGQGVRGTEAFF.